This TCR beta chain was captured in a study of T cells expressing NK-cell markers. The overall study: Serological testing identified most of the eight sequenced donors as HCMV-seropositive and one as seronegative.

Scientists made TCR beta cDNA using 5'RACE template switching with UMIs. Using the 5' RACE reads, TCRdb records one entry per CDR3 protein without DNA. Its listing shows approximately 440,000 distinct CDR3 sequences. Germline CDR1 SGHTA, CDR2 FQGNSA. CDR3 size: 19 residues. This sequence joins TRBV7-2 and TRBJ1-1. This TCR derives from a woman aged 50 to 65 in good health. The sample comprised blood T cells: a sorted CD56 or NKG2C T cell subset, CD4+ or CD8+ T cells, or bulk PBMC T cells (not recorded which). CDR3 sequence: CASSPSGGLVPISGTEAFF.